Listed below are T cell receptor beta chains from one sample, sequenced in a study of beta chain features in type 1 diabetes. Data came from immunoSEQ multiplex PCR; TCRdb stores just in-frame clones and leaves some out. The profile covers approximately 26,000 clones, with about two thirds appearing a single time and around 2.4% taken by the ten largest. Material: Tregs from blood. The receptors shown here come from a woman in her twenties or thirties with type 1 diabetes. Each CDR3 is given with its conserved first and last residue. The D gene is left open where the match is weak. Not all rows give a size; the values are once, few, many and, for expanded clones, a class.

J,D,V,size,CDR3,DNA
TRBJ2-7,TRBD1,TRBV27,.,CASSYSGTGLYEQYF,TGTGCCAGCAGTTACTCCGGGACAGGGCTTTACGAGCAGTACTTC
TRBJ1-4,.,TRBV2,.,CASREGVTNEKLFF,TGTGCCAGTCGGGAGGGTGTGACTAATGAAAAACTGTTTTTT
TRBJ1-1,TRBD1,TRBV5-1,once,CASSLGTGASEAFF,TGCGCCAGCAGCTTGGGGACAGGGGCATCTGAAGCTTTCTTT
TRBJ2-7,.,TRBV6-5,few,CASRLPGGAAYEQYF,TGTGCCAGCAGGCTCCCGGGCGGGGCAGCCTACGAGCAGTACTTC
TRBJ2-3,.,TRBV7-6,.,CASSRRADTQYF,TGTGCCAGCAGTCGTCGGGCAGATACGCAGTATTTT
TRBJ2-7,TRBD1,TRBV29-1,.,CSGTGTATYEQYF,TGCAGCGGAACCGGGACAGCAACCTACGAGCAGTACTTC
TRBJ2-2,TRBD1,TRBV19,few,CASSSPGQGLTGELFF,TGTGCCAGTAGCAGTCCGGGACAGGGGCTCACCGGGGAGCTGTTTTTT
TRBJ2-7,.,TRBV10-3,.,CAISESASGTYEQYF,TGTGCCATCAGTGAGTCTGCGTCAGGGACCTACGAGCAGTACTTC
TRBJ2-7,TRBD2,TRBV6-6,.,CASRPGLAGDEQYF,TGTGCCAGTAGACCGGGACTAGCGGGAGACGAGCAGTACTTC
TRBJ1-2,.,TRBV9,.,CASSVATGGLYYGYTF,TGTGCCAGCAGCGTAGCTACGGGGGGTCTCTACTATGGCTACACCTTC
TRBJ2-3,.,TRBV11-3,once,CASSLDRAATDTQYF,TGTGCCAGCAGCTTAGATAGAGCCGCCACAGATACGCAGTATTTT
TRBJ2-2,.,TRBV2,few,CATTGGVRTGELFF,TGTGCCACCACGGGCGGGGTTAGAACCGGGGAGCTGTTTTTT
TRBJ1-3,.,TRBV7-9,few,CASSLFVVRDSGNTIYF,TGTGCCAGCAGCTTATTTGTCGTCAGGGACTCTGGAAACACCATATATTTT
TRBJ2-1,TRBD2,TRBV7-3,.,CASSLGLAGWNEQFF,TGTGCCAGCAGCTTAGGGCTAGCGGGATGGAATGAGCAGTTCTTC
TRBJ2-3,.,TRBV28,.,CASSSSGGGRTDTQYF,TGTGCCAGCAGTTCCTCAGGGGGAGGACGCACAGATACGCAGTATTTT
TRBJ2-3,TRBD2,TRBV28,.,CASHNLLAGSTDTQYF,TGTGCCAGCCACAATCTTTTAGCGGGATCTACAGATACGCAGTATTTT
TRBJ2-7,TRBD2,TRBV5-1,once,CASSESSGYEQYF,TGCGCCAGCAGCGAGTCTAGCGGCTACGAGCAGTACTTC
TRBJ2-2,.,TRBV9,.,CASSVARSSGLTGELFF,TGTGCCAGCAGCGTAGCTAGGAGTAGCGGACTCACCGGGGAGCTGTTTTTT
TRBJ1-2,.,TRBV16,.,CASSRQSYGYTF,TGTGCCAGCAGCCGACAGTCCTATGGCTACACCTTC
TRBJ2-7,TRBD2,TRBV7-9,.,CASSSGLPGSYEQYF,TGTGCCAGCAGCTCGGGACTACCAGGCTCCTACGAGCAGTACTTC
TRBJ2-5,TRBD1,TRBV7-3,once,CASSLDRGHETQYF,TGTGCCAGCAGCTTAGACAGGGGGCATGAGACCCAGTACTTC
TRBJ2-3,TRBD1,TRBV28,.,CASSSRGGQGPGRYTDTQYF,TGTGCCAGCAGTTCCCGGGGTGGACAGGGGCCGGGCCGGTACACAGATACGCAGTATTTT
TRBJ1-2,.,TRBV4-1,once,CASSQDLVQIYGYTF,TGCGCCAGCAGCCAAGATCTGGTTCAGATCTATGGCTACACCTTC